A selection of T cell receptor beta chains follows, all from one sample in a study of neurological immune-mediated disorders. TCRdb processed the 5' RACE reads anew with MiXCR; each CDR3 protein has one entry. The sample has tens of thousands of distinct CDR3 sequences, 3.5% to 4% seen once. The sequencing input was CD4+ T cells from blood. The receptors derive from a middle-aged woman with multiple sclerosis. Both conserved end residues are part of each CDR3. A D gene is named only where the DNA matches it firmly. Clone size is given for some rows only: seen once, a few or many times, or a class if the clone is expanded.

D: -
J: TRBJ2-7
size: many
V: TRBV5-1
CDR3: CASSLGQGEQYF
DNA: TGCGCCAGCAGCTTGGGTCAAGGCGAGCAGTACTTC

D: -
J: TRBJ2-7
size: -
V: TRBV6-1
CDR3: CASSEGTYEQYF
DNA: TGTGCCAGCAGTGAAGGGACCTACGAGCAGTACTTC

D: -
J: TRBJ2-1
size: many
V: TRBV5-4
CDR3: CASSLARLSRDEQFF
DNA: TGTGCCAGCAGCTTGGCCCGGCTGTCCAGGGATGAGCAGTTCTTC

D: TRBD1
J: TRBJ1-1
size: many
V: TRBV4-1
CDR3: CASSPQGAWDTEAFF
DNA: TGCGCCAGCAGCCCACAGGGGGCGTGGGACACTGAAGCTTTCTTT

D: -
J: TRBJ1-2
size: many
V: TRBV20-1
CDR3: CSGILDSYGYTF
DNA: TGCAGTGGAATACTGGACAGCTATGGCTACACCTTC

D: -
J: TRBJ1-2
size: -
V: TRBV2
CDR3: CASSDWGISNYGYTF
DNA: TGTGCCAGCAGTGATTGGGGTATCTCCAACTATGGCTACACCTTC

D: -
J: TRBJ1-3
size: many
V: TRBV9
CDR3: CASSVGGQGHSGNTIYF
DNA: TGTGCCAGCAGCGTCGGCGGGCAGGGCCACTCTGGAAACACCATATATTTT

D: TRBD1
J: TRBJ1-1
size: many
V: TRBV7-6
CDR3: CASSPVQGAEAFF
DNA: TGTGCCAGCAGCCCTGTACAGGGGGCTGAAGCTTTCTTT

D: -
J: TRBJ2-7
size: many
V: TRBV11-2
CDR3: CASSLDRARSYKQYF
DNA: TGTGCCAGCAGCTTAGACAGGGCCCGCTCCTACAAGCAGTACTTC

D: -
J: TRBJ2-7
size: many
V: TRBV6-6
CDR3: CASSRDVEGVDEQYF
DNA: TGTGCCAGCAGCAGGGACGTTGAAGGCGTCGACGAGCAGTACTTC

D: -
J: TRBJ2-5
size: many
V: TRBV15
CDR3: CATSYGGRGETQYF
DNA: TGTGCCACCAGCTACGGGGGACGAGGGGAGACCCAGTACTTC

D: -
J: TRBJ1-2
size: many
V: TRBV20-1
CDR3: CSAVETRDYGYTF
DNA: TGCAGTGCTGTGGAGACCAGGGACTATGGCTACACCTTC

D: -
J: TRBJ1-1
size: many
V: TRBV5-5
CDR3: CASSLEGLLIEAFF
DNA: TGTGCCAGCAGCTTGGAGGGACTCCTAATTGAAGCTTTCTTT

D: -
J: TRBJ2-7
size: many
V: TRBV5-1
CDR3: CASSLLGVGSSYEQYF
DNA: TGCGCCAGCAGCTTGCTTGGTGTAGGGAGCTCCTACGAGCAGTACTTC

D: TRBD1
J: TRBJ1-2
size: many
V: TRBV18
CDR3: CASSPPGQPNYGYTF
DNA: TGTGCCAGCTCACCACCGGGACAGCCTAACTATGGCTACACCTTC

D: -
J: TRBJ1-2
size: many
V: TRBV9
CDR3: CASSVATNHGYTF
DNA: TGTGCCAGCAGCGTAGCGACTAATCATGGCTACACCTTC

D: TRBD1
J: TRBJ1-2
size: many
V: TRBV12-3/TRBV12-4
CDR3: CASRPTGTAYGYTF
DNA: TGTGCCAGCAGGCCCACCGGGACAGCGTATGGCTACACCTTC

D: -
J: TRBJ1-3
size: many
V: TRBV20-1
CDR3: CSARERTSSGNTIYF
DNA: TGCAGTGCTAGAGAAAGGACCAGCTCTGGAAACACCATATATTTT

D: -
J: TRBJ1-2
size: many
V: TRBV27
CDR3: CASSPGQTRLYGYTF
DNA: TGTGCCAGCAGTCCTGGACAGACCCGCCTTTATGGCTACACCTTC

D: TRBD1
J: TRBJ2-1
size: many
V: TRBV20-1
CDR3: CSAPDRTTNPNEQFF
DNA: TGCAGTGCCCCGGACAGGACGACCAACCCCAATGAGCAGTTCTTC

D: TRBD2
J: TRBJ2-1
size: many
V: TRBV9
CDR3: CASSVARGGAMGKQFF
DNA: TGTGCCAGCAGCGTAGCTCGGGGGGGGGCCATGGGTAAGCAGTTCTTC

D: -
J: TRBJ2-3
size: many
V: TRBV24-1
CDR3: CATSDGSTDTQYF
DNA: TGTGCCACCAGTGATGGAAGCACAGATACGCAGTATTTT

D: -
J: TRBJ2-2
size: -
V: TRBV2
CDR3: CASGVYSPGELFF
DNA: TGTGCCAGCGGGGTCTATAGTCCCGGGGAGCTGTTTTTT

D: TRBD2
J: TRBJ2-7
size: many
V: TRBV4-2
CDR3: CASSQKGSGGEQYF
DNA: TGTGCCAGCAGCCAAAAGGGGAGCGGGGGGGAGCAGTACTTC

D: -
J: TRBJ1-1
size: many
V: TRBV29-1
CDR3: CSVEVPYRRTEAFF
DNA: TGCAGCGTTGAAGTCCCCTACAGGCGCACTGAAGCTTTCTTT

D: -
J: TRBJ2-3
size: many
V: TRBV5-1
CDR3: CASSLFRGAVTDTQYF
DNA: TGCGCCAGCAGCTTGTTCAGGGGCGCAGTGACAGATACGCAGTATTTT

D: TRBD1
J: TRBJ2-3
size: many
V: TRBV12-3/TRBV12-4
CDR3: CASSSDRATDTQYF
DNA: TGTGCCAGCAGTTCCGACAGGGCGACAGATACGCAGTATTTT

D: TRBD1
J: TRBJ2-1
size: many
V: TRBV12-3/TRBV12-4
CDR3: CASRGTGGAYNEQFF
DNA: TGTGCCAGCAGGGGGACAGGGGGCGCTTACAATGAGCAGTTCTTC

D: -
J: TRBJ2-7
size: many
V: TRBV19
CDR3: CASSPEGFNEQYF
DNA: TGTGCCAGCTCTCCCGAAGGGTTCAACGAGCAGTACTTC

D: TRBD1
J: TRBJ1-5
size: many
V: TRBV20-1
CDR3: CSALLWTGARYSNQPQHF
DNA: TGCAGTGCTTTACTTTGGACAGGGGCCAGATATAGCAATCAGCCCCAGCATTTT

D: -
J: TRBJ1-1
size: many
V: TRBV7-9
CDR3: CASSLRAVTEAFF
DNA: TGTGCCAGCAGCTTAAGGGCTGTCACTGAAGCTTTCTTT

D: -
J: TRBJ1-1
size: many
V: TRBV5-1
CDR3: CASSFWGVDTEAFF
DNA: TGCGCCAGCAGCTTCTGGGGGGTCGACACTGAAGCTTTCTTT

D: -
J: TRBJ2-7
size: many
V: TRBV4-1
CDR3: CASSQGSDLRSNEQYF
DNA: TGCGCCAGCAGCCAAGGGAGCGACTTAAGGTCCAACGAGCAGTACTTC

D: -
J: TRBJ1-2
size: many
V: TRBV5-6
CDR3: CASRQGRESGYTF
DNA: TGTGCCAGCAGGCAGGGAAGGGAGAGTGGCTACACCTTC

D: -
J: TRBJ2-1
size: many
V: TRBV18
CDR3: CASSPYQGGNYNEQFF
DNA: TGTGCCAGCTCACCTTACCAAGGGGGGAACTACAATGAGCAGTTCTTC

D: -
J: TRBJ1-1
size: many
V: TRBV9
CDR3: CASSVGRNTEAFF
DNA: TGTGCCAGCAGCGTAGGGAGGAACACTGAAGCTTTCTTT

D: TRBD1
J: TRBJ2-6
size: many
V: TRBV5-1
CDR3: CASSGTGSSGANVLTF
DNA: TGCGCCAGCAGCGGGACAGGGTCGTCTGGGGCCAACGTCCTGACTTTC

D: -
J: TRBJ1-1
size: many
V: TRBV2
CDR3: CASSVTEAFF
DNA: TGTGCCAGCAGTGTAACTGAAGCTTTCTTT

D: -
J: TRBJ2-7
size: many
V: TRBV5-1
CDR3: CASSVTGPYEQYF
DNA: TGCGCCAGCAGCGTCACAGGTCCCTACGAGCAGTACTTC

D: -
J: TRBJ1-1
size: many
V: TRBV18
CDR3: CASSTQRNTEAFF
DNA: TGTGCCAGCTCGACACAGCGGAACACTGAAGCTTTCTTT

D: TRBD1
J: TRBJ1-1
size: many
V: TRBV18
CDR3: CASSQSRDRVSTEAFF
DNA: TGTGCCAGCTCACAGTCCCGGGACAGGGTGTCCACTGAAGCTTTCTTT